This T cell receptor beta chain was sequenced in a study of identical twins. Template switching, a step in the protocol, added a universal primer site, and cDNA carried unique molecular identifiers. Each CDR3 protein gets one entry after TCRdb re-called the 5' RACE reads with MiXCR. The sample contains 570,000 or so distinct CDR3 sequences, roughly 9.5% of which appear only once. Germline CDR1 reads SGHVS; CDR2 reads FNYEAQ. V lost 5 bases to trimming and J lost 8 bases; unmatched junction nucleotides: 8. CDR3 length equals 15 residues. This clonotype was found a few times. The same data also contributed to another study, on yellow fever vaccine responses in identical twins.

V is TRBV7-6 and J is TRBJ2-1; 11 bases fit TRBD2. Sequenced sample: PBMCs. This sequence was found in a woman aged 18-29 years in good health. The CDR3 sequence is CASSRGTSGRHEQFF. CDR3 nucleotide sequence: TGTGCCAGCAGCCGCGGGACTAGCGGTCGGCATGAGCAGTTCTTC.